Each of the 20 T cell receptor beta chains below was sequenced from the same sample in a study of beta chain features in type 1 diabetes. What was sequenced were expressed TCRB transcripts, since all of the isolated RNA had been reverse transcribed. Clones were sequenced by immunoSEQ multiplex PCR, and TCRdb holds only the in-frame ones, with some missing. This table has some 500,000 clones, about 10% appearing once. The material sequenced was naive CD4+ T cells from blood. The receptors shown here come from a woman between 18 and 30 years old in good health.

The chain recombines TRBV25-1 with TRBJ2-7, with D maybe TRBD2 (6 bases). Trimming left V 6 bases short and J 3 bases short, with 6 bases between. The CDR3 has 11 amino acids. CDR1 and CDR2 from the germline V gene are MGHDK and SYGVNS. The chain's CDR3 is CASRAGYEQYF. CDR3 coding DNA: TGTGCCAGCAGAGCGGGCTACGAGCAGTACTTC.

This clone has more than one count but fewer than ten. The V and J genes are TRBV7-2 and TRBJ2-2, with 7 bases matching TRBD1. Unmatched junction bases numbered 10, after V lost 5 bases and J lost 4 bases. Germline V gives CDR1 SGHTA, CDR2 FQGNSA. CDR3 length equals 16 residues. CDR3 in amino acids: CASSIPWDSPTGELFF. In DNA form, the CDR3 reads TGTGCCAGCAGCATTCCGTGGGACAGCCCCACCGGGGAGCTGTTTTTT.

The genes are TRBV4-3 and TRBJ2-2; TRBD1 aligns across 8 bases. The CDR3 extends over 14 amino acids. J lost 8 bases, V lost 4 bases, and 6 bases had no gene match. The germline V gene has CDR1 LGHNA and CDR2 YSLEER. CDR3 loop: CASSRDTGGGELFF. CDR3 sequence (DNA): TGCGCCAGCAGCCGAGATACAGGGGGTGGGGAGCTGTTTTTT.

A few counts support this clone. V gene TRBV7-3 combines with J gene TRBJ2-5, with a possible D match to TRBD2 (9 bases). The CDR3 length is 22 residues. Germline CDR1 and CDR2: SGHTA and FQGTGA. Trimming stripped 1 base from V and 5 bases from J, with 35 bases between. The CDR3 loop reads CASSLRAPTGDFAGGPGETQYF. The CDR3 coding sequence is TGTGCCAGCAGCTTAAGAGCCCCGACAGGGGACTTTGCGGGAGGGCCAGGGGAGACCCAGTACTTC.

There are a few counts of this clone. V and J are TRBV7-4 and TRBJ2-7; D is unresolved. The CDR3 is 15 residues long. Between the trimmed V and J ends, which lost 5 bases and 3 bases, there was a span of 17 bases. The germline V gene has CDR1 SGHVT and CDR2 SQSDAQ. The CDR3, as DNA: TGTGCCAGCAGCCAAGGTCTCCAGTTTCGCTACGAGCAGTACTTC. This codes for CASSQGLQFRYEQYF.

This chain uses TRBV20-1 with TRBJ2-7; D assignment may be TRBD1 or TRBD2 (5 bases each). The germline gives CDR1 DFQATT, CDR2 SNEGSKA (reference sequence). Trimming left V 0 bases short and J 7 bases short, with 7 bases between. This CDR3 is built from 11 residues. As DNA, the CDR3 is TGCAGTGCTAGAGAGGGGACGGAGCAGTACTTC. Residues: CSAREGTEQYF.

This clone was recorded a few times. V and J are TRBV19 and TRBJ1-6; TRBD1 aligns across 9 bases. This CDR3 region has 15 residues. Germline V gives CDR1 LNHDA, CDR2 SQIVND (reference sequence). The V and J ends lost 7 bases and 10 bases, in that order; junction bases with no gene match: 11. CDR3 sequence: CASKSEQGAWSPLHF. The CDR3 DNA sequence: TGTGCCAGTAAATCCGAACAGGGGGCTTGGTCACCCCTCCACTTT.

This chain connects TRBV6-5 to TRBJ2-7; D may be TRBD1 or TRBD2 (5 bases each). Germline V gene data show CDR1 as MNHEY and CDR2 as SVGAGI. This CDR3 contains 14 residues. V dropped 0 bases and J dropped 8 bases, with 14 bases sitting between them. CDR3 nucleotide sequence: TGTGCCAGCAGTTACTCCCCCGGGGCAAAAAAGCAGTACTTC. Translating gives CASSYSPGAKKQYF.

Comments on this clone: Other DNA sequences within the sample encode an identical CDR3. V and J are TRBV29-1 and TRBJ1-1, with D tentatively TRBD1 (5 bases). V lost 4 bases, J lost 0 bases, and 9 bases lay in between. CDR3 length: 13 amino acids. Germline V gene sequence: CDR1 SQVTM, CDR2 ANQGSEA. The CDR3 protein is CSVAGLMNTEAFF. Written as DNA, the CDR3 is TGCAGCGTTGCAGGGTTGATGAACACTGAAGCTTTCTTT.

This clone was observed a few times. The chain joins TRBV2 to TRBJ2-1; TRBD2 matches 7 bases. V shed 5 bases, J shed 2 bases, and the junction held 9 bases outside the gene matches. Germline lookup yields CDR1 SNHLY and CDR2 FYNNEI. This CDR3 contains 16 residues. CDR3: CASSFTVGGAYNEQFF. Written as DNA, the CDR3 is TGTGCCAGCAGTTTCACAGTGGGAGGGGCCTACAATGAGCAGTTCTTC.

The chain couples TRBV5-1 to TRBJ2-3, with 9 positions matching TRBD1. Germline assignment: CDR1 SGHRS and CDR2 YFSETQ. The V gene end was trimmed by 4 bases and the J gene end by 9 bases; junction bases not matched to a gene: 6. This CDR3 comprises 13 residues. The CDR3 coding sequence is TGCGCCAGCAGCCAGGGACAGGGCGGGACGCAGTATTTT. Its protein is CASSQGQGGTQYF.

This clone appeared a few times. This chain connects TRBV5-4 to TRBJ2-5, with D possibly being TRBD1 or TRBD2 (6 bases each). This CDR3 region has 14 residues. Germline CDR1 SGHNT, CDR2 YYREEE (reference sequence). V was shortened by 4 bases and J by 4 bases, with 14 bases between the two germline ends. CDR3 DNA: TGTGCCAGCAGCGCTCGGGGGCGGGCAGAGACCCAGTACTTC. Protein sequence: CASSARGRAETQYF.

The sample holds a few counts of this clone. The rearrangement uses TRBV2 and TRBJ1-4; 7 nucleotides agree with TRBD1. This CDR3 comprises 14 residues. V shed 5 bases and J 8 bases; nucleotides not matched to a gene: 8. The germline CDR1 and CDR2 sequences are SNHLY and FYNNEI. CDR3 in DNA: TGTGCCAGCAGTAGACAGGGACGGAACGAAAAACTGTTTTTT. Its translation is CASSRQGRNEKLFF. The full variable domain, its missing parts supplied by reference TRBV2 and TRBJ1-4, is EPEVTQTPSHQVTQMGQEVILRCVPISNHLYFYWYRQILGQKVEFLVSFYNNEISEKSEIFDDQFSVERPDGSNFTLKIRSTKLEDSAMYFCASSRQGRNEKLFFGSGTQLSVL.

The chain carries TRBV7-8 and TRBJ2-1; 8 positions agree with TRBD2. This CDR3 contains 17 residues. J gave up 9 bases and V 4 bases, and 17 bases lay outside the gene matches. Germline CDR1 and CDR2: SGHVS and FQNEAQ. The CDR3 protein is CASSSSLAGLKTSEQFF. The CDR3 DNA is TGTGCCAGCAGCTCGAGCTTAGCGGGGCTGAAGACAAGTGAGCAGTTCTTC.

This clone was seen a few times. The chain has TRBV20-1 and TRBJ2-3, with D unclear. V was shortened by 2 bases and J by 7 bases, with 4 bases between the two germline ends. This CDR3 spans 10 amino acids. Germline assignment: CDR1 DFQATT and CDR2 SNEGSKA (reference sequence). The CDR3 nucleotides read TGCAGTGCTAGATTATATACGCAGTATTTT. This translates into CSARLYTQYF.

This clone occurred a few times. The rearrangement joins TRBV28 to TRBJ1-3, with a tentative D call TRBD1 (6 bases). The CDR3 covers 15 residues. Germline CDR1 is MDHEN and CDR2 is SYDVKM. Trimming removed 5 bases at V and 2 bases at J, with 13 bases between. The CDR3 DNA reads TGTGCCAGCAGTGCTCTTCGGACAGCTGGAAACACCATATATTTT. Its translation: CASSALRTAGNTIYF.

This clone came up a few times. V is TRBV30 and J is TRBJ1-2; TRBD1 matches 9 bases. The V segment lost 0 bases and the J segment 8 bases; nucleotides outside the gene matches: 7. Germline V CDR1 and CDR2: GTSNPN, SVGIG (reference sequence). The length of the CDR3 is 14 residues. CDR3 region: CAWSVGTGFGGYTF. In nucleotides, the CDR3 is TGTGCCTGGAGTGTTGGGACAGGGTTCGGCGGCTACACCTTC.

The chain combines TRBV7-8 with TRBJ2-3, with 8 nucleotides matching TRBD2. The length of the CDR3 is 20 residues. The trim removed 0 bases at V and 4 bases at J, leaving 18 bases unmatched. CDR1 SGHVS and CDR2 FQNEAQ come from the germline V gene. Here the CDR3 reads CASSLAGGRLSGSWPDTQYF. For the CDR3, the DNA is TGTGCCAGCAGCTTAGCGGGGGGGCGCCTCAGCGGGAGCTGGCCAGATACGCAGTATTTT.

V gene TRBV7-2 combines with J gene TRBJ2-7; no definite D call. This CDR3 contains 13 residues. Trimming shortened V by 2 bases and J by 2 bases, and 7 bases separated the two germline ends. The germline V gene encodes CDR1 SGHTA and CDR2 FQGNSA. The CDR3 is CASSLMSAYEQYF. In DNA form, the CDR3 reads TGTGCCAGCAGCTTAATGTCAGCCTACGAGCAGTACTTC.

The chain uses TRBV29-1 and TRBJ1-2; D perhaps matches TRBD1 (5 bases). This CDR3 contains 13 residues. The germline V gene has CDR1 SQVTM and CDR2 ANQGSEA. V lost 5 bases and J lost 7, with 17 bases in between. As DNA, the CDR3 is TGCAGCGTTAAGATCTACCGGGACCCTGGCTACACCTTC. Amino acids: CSVKIYRDPGYTF.